A single sample gave rise to the 29 T cell receptor beta chains below, sequenced in a study of shared clonotypes between healthy human individuals. Libraries were prepared by immunoSEQ multiplex PCR; TCRdb keeps only in-frame clonotypes and omits some of them. The data show 2 million or so clones, with 85% to 95% seen just once and 0.1% to 0.15% held by the top ten. Sequenced: naive CD4+ T cells sorted from blood. The subset: CD45RA+ positively selected. The receptors here all came from a man younger than 30 in good health.

The chain is built from TRBV6-4 and TRBJ1-5, with D hard to call. Trimming took off 9 bases at V and 7 bases at J, with 10 bases between the two ends. The germline CDR1 and CDR2 sequences are MRHNA and SNTAGT. The CDR3 sequence is 11 residues long. CDR3 region: CASDPWQPQHF. DNA for the CDR3: TGTGCCAGTGACCCGTGGCAGCCCCAGCATTTT.

V and J are TRBV5-4 and TRBJ1-2; D unresolved. CDR1 and CDR2 (germline): SGHNT, YYREEE (reference sequence). V was pared by 4 bases and J by 6 bases, with 13 bases between. CDR3 length: 13 residues. The CDR3 region has the DNA TGTGCCAGCAGCCCGCACCTCGATGATGGCTACACCTTC. It encodes CASSPHLDDGYTF.

J is TRBJ1-2 and V is TRBV5-4, with D perhaps TRBD1 (5 bases). This CDR3 spans 15 amino acids. CDR1 and CDR2 (germline): SGHNT, YYREEE (reference sequence). Trimming took off 4 bases at V and 2 bases at J, with 15 bases between the two ends. For the CDR3, the DNA is TGTGCCAGCAGCCTTACCGGGACGGAGAACTATGGCTACACCTTC. This codes for CASSLTGTENYGYTF.

The chain links TRBV7-9 to TRBJ2-7; D may be TRBD2 (7 bases). The length of the CDR3 is 13 residues. Per germline, CDR1 SEHNR and CDR2 FQNEAQ (reference sequence). The V gene lost 7 bases and the J gene lost 0 bases, with 10 bases spanning the gap. The CDR3 DNA reads TGTGCCAGCAAGCGGGACACCTCCTACGAGCAGTACTTC. This gives the protein CASKRDTSYEQYF.

The rearrangement uses TRBV12-5 and TRBJ2-7; 9 nucleotides match TRBD2. Trimming took 11 bases from V and 4 from J; bases not matched to a gene: 12. The germline V gene has CDR1 LGHNT and CDR2 FRNRAP. The CDR3 has 14 residues. This CDR3 reads CASGGGRALYEQYF. Written as DNA, the CDR3 is TGTGCTTCTGGGGGCGGGAGGGCCCTATACGAGCAGTACTTC.

The rearrangement links TRBV7-3 to TRBJ1-3, with D perhaps TRBD1 (6 bases). The CDR3 has 15 amino acids. The V end was cut by 2 bases, the J end by 4 bases, with 12 bases between. Germline values: CDR1 SGHTA, CDR2 FQGTGA. The CDR3 protein is CASSLGGTGGNTIYF. CDR3 DNA sequence: TGTGCCAGCAGCTTAGGGGGCACTGGAGGAAACACCATATATTTT.

On this clone: Other DNA sequences from this sample encode an identical CDR3 as well. This rearrangement joins TRBV5-1 to TRBJ2-7; 8 bases are shared with TRBD1. Looked up from germline, CDR1 is SGHRS and CDR2 is YFSETQ. After removal of 2 bases from V and 1 base from J, the junction contained 2 bases not matched to a gene. This CDR3 comprises 14 residues. The CDR3 region has the DNA TGCGCCAGCAGCTTTGGACAGGGATCCTACGAGCAGTACTTC. It specifies CASSFGQGSYEQYF. Full variable domain (missing parts from reference TRBV5-1 and TRBJ2-7): KAGVTQTPRYLIKTRGQQVTLSCSPISGHRSVSWYQQTPGQGLQFLFEYFSETQRNKGNFPGRFSGRQFSNSRSEMNVSTLELGDSALYLCASSFGQGSYEQYFGPGTRLTVT.

CDR3 nucleotide sequence: TGTGCCAGCAGCGGACGAGGGGGTGGATTCACAGATACGCAGTATTTT. Its protein is CASSGRGGGFTDTQYF. The V call is TRBV9, the J call TRBJ2-3; D is possibly TRBD1 (6 bases). V was cut by 3 bases and J by 2 bases, with 16 bases left in between. This CDR3 contains 16 residues. Germline CDR1 and CDR2: SGDLS and YYNGEE.

The V and J genes are TRBV28 and TRBJ1-1; the D gene is possibly TRBD1 (5 bases). This CDR3 comprises 14 residues. Trimming removed 6 bases at V and 1 base at J, with 12 bases between. The V gene's germline CDR1 is MDHEN and CDR2 SYDVKM. CDR3 in amino acids: CASSLLDRNTEAFF. As DNA, the CDR3 is TGTGCCAGCAGCCTCCTAGACAGGAACACTGAAGCTTTCTTT.

A word on this clone: This specimen includes other DNA sequences encoding the same CDR3. The chain has TRBV28 and TRBJ1-2, with D hard to call. The V gene lost 5 bases and the J gene lost 4 bases, with 5 bases spanning the gap. Germline-derived CDR1 and CDR2 are MDHEN and SYDVKM. The CDR3 totals 11 residues. The CDR3 nucleotides are TGTGCCAGCAGTCCAACCTATGGCTACACCTTC. It encodes CASSPTYGYTF.

The chain uses TRBV9 and TRBJ1-1; perhaps TRBD1 as D (6 bases). The CDR3 spans 14 residues. The V gene's germline CDR1 is SGDLS and CDR2 YYNGEE. The V end lost 4 bases, the J end lost 4 bases, and 14 bases lay between the germline ends. CDR3: CASSPLQGSTEAFF. The CDR3 DNA is TGTGCCAGCAGCCCATTACAGGGATCCACTGAAGCTTTCTTT.

V and J are TRBV7-2 and TRBJ1-5, with a tentative D call TRBD1 (6 bases). This CDR3 has 15 amino acids. The V end was cut by 3 bases, the J end by 0 bases, with 9 bases between. The germline gives CDR1 SGHTA, CDR2 FQGNSA. The CDR3 DNA reads as TGTGCCAGCAGCTTTGAGGGGGATAGCAATCAGCCCCAGCATTTT. The encoded protein is CASSFEGDSNQPQHF.

The gene calls are TRBV6-1 and TRBJ1-2; the D is unclear. This CDR3 is 12 amino acids long. Germline CDR1 reads MNHNS; CDR2 reads SASEGT. V was trimmed by 1 base and J by 5 bases, leaving 5 bases between them. CDR3 in amino acids: CASSEDRYGYTF. CDR3 bases: TGTGCCAGCAGTGAAGACAGATATGGCTACACCTTC.

About this clone: Within the sample, other DNA sequences also encode this same CDR3. The chain employs TRBV5-1 and TRBJ1-6; 9 bases line up with TRBD1. V was pared by 4 bases and J by 7 bases, with 6 bases of the junction left unmatched. The CDR3 is 15 residues long. Germline V gene sequence: CDR1 SGHRS, CDR2 YFSETQ. CDR3 DNA sequence: TGCGCCAGCAGCCTGGGGACAGGGCCGAATTCACCCCTCCACTTT. Encoded protein: CASSLGTGPNSPLHF.

About this clone: Other DNA variants within this sample encode the same CDR3. The rearrangement joins TRBV30 to TRBJ1-3; D ambiguous. V was clipped by 7 bases and J by 2 bases, with 6 bases between them. Germline CDR1 GTSNPN, CDR2 SVGIG (reference sequence). This CDR3 comprises 11 residues. Written as DNA, the CDR3 is TGTGCCTCGTCGCCTGGAAACACCATATATTTT. As protein: CASSPGNTIYF.

As regards this clone: The sample carries other DNA sequences with the same CDR3. J is TRBJ1-5 and V is TRBV5-1, with no clear D. CDR1 and CDR2 (germline): SGHRS, YFSETQ. With 3 bases removed from V and 4 bases from J, the gap between germline ends came to 11 bases. This CDR3 is 14 amino acids long. The CDR3 region is CASSSGGSNQPQHF. The CDR3, as DNA: TGCGCCAGCAGCTCAGGAGGATCAAATCAGCCCCAGCATTTT.

This clone showed up just once. The chain employs TRBV5-1 and TRBJ2-3; 7 bases match TRBD2. In germline, CDR1 is SGHRS, CDR2 YFSETQ. The CDR3 is made up of 14 amino acids. The V segment lost 1 base and the J segment 2 bases; nucleotides outside the gene matches: 1. CDR3 sequence (DNA): TGCGCCAGCAGCTTGACTAGCGCCACAGATACGCAGTATTTT. Amino acids: CASSLTSATDTQYF.

The chain combines TRBV2 with TRBJ2-7, with TRBD1 matching over 11 bases. V was pared by 5 bases and J by 7 bases, with 10 bases of the junction left unmatched. Per germline, CDR1 SNHLY and CDR2 FYNNEI. This CDR3 is 15 amino acids long. CDR3 amino acids: CASSLDRGLSREQYF. The CDR3 DNA sequence: TGTGCCAGCAGTCTGGACAGGGGGCTATCGCGAGAGCAGTACTTC.

The chain joins TRBV29-1 to TRBJ1-2; TRBD1 is a possible D gene (6 bases). There are 16 residues in the CDR3. Germline V gives CDR1 SQVTM, CDR2 ANQGSEA. The germline V and J ends were trimmed by 5 bases and 6 bases, with 25 bases remaining between them. The CDR3 nucleotides are TGCAGCGTTCACCGCGGTTTAGGGGGAACAAAGGATGGCTACACCTTC. This gives the protein CSVHRGLGGTKDGYTF. Filled out from reference TRBV29-1 and TRBJ1-2, the complete variable domain reads SAVISQKPSRDICQRGTSLTIQCQVDSQVTMMFWYRQQPGQSLTLIATANQGSEATYESGFVIDKFPISRPNLTFSTLTVSNMSPEDSSIYLCSVHRGLGGTKDGYTFGSGTRLTVV.

This clone appeared a single time. The gene calls are TRBV27 and TRBJ1-3; 8 bases line up with TRBD1. V trimming: 5 bases; J trimming: 2 bases; junction bases outside the gene matches: 8. CDR1 MNHEY and CDR2 SMNVEV come from the germline V gene (reference sequence). The CDR3 consists of 16 residues. The CDR3, as DNA: TGTGCCAGCAGTCCCACAGGGGGGTTAACTGGAAACACCATATATTTT. It codes for CASSPTGGLTGNTIYF.

The chain combines TRBV5-1 with TRBJ2-3, with 10 bases identical to TRBD2. With 1 base clipped from V and 6 bases from J, the junction kept 5 bases outside the gene matches. This CDR3 comprises 15 residues. Germline loops: CDR1 SGHRS, CDR2 YFSETQ. The CDR3 protein is CASSLSSGGMDTQYF. CDR3 bases: TGCGCCAGCAGCTTGTCTAGCGGGGGAATGGATACGCAGTATTTT.

The chain's CDR3 is CASSAPGQGLSNEQFF. The CDR3 nucleotides are TGTGCCAGCAGCGCCCCCGGACAGGGACTAAGCAATGAGCAGTTCTTC. The rearrangement joins TRBV28 to TRBJ2-1, with D possibly being TRBD1 (8 bases). Trimming took 6 bases from V and 6 from J, leaving 21 bases between them. The CDR3 runs to 16 residues. From germline, CDR1 is MDHEN and CDR2 SYDVKM.

The CDR3 DNA sequence: TGTGCCAGCAGCCCTCGGCTAGCGGGGGGCAGAGAAACCGGGGAGCTGTTTTTT. Its translation: CASSPRLAGGRETGELFF. This chain joins TRBV11-2 and TRBJ2-2, with 11 positions matching TRBD2. This CDR3 has 18 residues. The V and J ends lost 5 bases and 5 bases, in that order; junction bases with no gene match: 13. Per the germline V gene, CDR1 is SGHAT and CDR2 is FQNNGV.

CDR3 loop: CASSQDSTYNNEQFF. CDR3 in DNA: TGCGCCAGCAGCCAAGACTCTACCTACAACAATGAGCAGTTCTTC. This chain links TRBV4-3 with TRBJ2-1, with D hard to call. The germline gives CDR1 LGHNA, CDR2 YSLEER. The CDR3 has 15 residues. V lost 0 bases, J lost 5 bases, and 11 bases lay in between.

Comment on this clone: At one boundary the junction diverges from the germline segment, which might be a read error. The rearrangement uses TRBV7-7 and TRBJ2-7; possibly TRBD2 for D (5 bases). The CDR3 sequence is 13 residues long. Germline assignment: CDR1 SSHAT and CDR2 FNYEAQ (reference sequence). CDR3: CASSLAPSFEQYF. DNA for the CDR3: TGTGCTAGCAGCTTAGCGCCGAGCTTCGAGCAGTACTTC.

The chain's CDR3 is CASSLTEETQYF. The CDR3 region has the DNA TGTGCCAGCAGCCTGACTGAAGAGACCCAGTACTTC. The chain recombines TRBV2 with TRBJ2-5; D not certain. Germline V CDR1 and CDR2: SNHLY, FYNNEI. The CDR3 is 12 amino acids. Trimming cost V 6 bases and J 3 bases, with 8 bases left between them.

The chain carries TRBV5-1 and TRBJ1-4, with D uncertain. V shed 7 bases and J shed 8 bases, with 9 bases lying between them. CDR1 is SGHRS, CDR2 YFSETQ, per germline. The length of the CDR3 is 11 residues. The CDR3 spells CASSNTEKLFF. CDR3 bases: TGCGCCAGCTCCAATACGGAAAAACTGTTTTTT. The full variable domain, in which reference TRBV5-1 and TRBJ1-4 provide the parts outside the CDR3, is KAGVTQTPRYLIKTRGQQVTLSCSPISGHRSVSWYQQTPGQGLQFLFEYFSETQRNKGNFPGRFSGRQFSNSRSEMNVSTLELGDSALYLCASSNTEKLFFGSGTQLSVL.

The table lists this clone with a few counts. The rearrangement links TRBV7-9 to TRBJ2-1; D is perhaps TRBD1 or TRBD2 (5 bases each). The CDR3 loop spans 15 amino acids. Germline assignment: CDR1 SEHNR and CDR2 FQNEAQ (reference sequence). The V end lost 4 bases, the J end lost 7 bases, and 17 bases lay between the germline ends. The CDR3 DNA follows: TGTGCCAGCAGCTCGAGGGGTACGAACGCGAATGAGCAGTTCTTC. It is translated as CASSSRGTNANEQFF. Looking up the rest from reference TRBV7-9 and TRBJ2-1 gives the full variable domain: DTGVSQNPRHKITKRGQNVTFRCDPISEHNRLYWYRQTLGQGPEFLTYFQNEAQLEKSRLLSDRFSAERPKGSFSTLEIQRTEQGDSAMYLCASSSRGTNANEQFFGPGTRLTVL.

This chain links TRBV30 with TRBJ2-7, with 9 bases lining up with TRBD1. The V segment lost 7 bases and the J segment 4 bases; nucleotides outside the gene matches: 5. The germline V gene encodes CDR1 GTSNPN and CDR2 SVGIG (reference sequence). This CDR3 contains 12 residues. The CDR3: CAFDRGEYEQYF. DNA for the CDR3: TGTGCCTTCGACAGGGGGGAGTACGAGCAGTACTTC.